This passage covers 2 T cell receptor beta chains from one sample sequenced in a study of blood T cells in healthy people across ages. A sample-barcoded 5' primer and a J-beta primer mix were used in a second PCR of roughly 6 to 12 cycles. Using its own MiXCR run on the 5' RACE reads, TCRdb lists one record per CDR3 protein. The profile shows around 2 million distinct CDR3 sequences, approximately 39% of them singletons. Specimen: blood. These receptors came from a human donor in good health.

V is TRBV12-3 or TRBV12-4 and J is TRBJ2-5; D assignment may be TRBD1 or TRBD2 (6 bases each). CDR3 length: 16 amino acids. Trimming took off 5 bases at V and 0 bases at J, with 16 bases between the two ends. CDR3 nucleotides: TGTGCCAGCAGTCCCGCGAGGGGGGCGTACCAAGAGACCCAGTACTTC. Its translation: CASSPARGAYQETQYF.

The CDR3: CAWTLSEATQYF. DNA of the CDR3: TGTGCCTGGACCCTCTCCGAGGCGACCCAGTACTTC. The chain carries TRBV30 and TRBJ2-5; D call uncertain. The CDR3 runs 12 residues. CDR1 and CDR2 from the germline V gene are GTSNPN and SVGIG (reference sequence). Trimming left V 4 bases short and J 7 bases short, with 13 bases between.